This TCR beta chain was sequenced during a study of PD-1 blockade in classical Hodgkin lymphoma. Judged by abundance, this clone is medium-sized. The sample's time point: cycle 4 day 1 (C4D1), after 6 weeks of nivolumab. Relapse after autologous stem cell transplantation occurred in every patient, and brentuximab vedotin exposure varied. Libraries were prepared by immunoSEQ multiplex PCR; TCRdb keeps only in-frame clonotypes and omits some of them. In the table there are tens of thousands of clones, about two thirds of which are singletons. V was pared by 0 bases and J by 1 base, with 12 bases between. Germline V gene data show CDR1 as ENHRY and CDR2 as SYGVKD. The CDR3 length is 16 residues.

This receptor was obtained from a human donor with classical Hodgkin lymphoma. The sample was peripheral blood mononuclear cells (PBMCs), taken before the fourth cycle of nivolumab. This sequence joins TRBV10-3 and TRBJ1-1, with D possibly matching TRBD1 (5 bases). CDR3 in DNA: TGTGCCATCAGTGAGTCTCAGATAGGGGAGAACACTGAAGCTTTCTTT. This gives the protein CAISESQIGENTEAFF.